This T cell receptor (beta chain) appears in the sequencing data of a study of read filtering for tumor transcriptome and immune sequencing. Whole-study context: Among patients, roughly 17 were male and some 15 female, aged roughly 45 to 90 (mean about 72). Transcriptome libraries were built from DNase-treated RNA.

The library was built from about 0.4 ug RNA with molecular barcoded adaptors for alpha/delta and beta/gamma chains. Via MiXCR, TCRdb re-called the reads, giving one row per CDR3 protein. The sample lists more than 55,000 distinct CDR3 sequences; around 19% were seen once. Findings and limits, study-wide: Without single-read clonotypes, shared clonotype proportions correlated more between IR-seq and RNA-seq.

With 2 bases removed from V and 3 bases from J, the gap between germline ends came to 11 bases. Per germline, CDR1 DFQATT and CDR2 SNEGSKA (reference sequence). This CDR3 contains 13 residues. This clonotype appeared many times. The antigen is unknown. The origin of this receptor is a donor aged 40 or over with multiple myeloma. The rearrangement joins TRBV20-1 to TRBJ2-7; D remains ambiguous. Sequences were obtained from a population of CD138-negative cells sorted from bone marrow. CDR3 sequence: CSARYSPGYEQYF. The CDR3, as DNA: TGCAGTGCTAGATATAGCCCCGGCTACGAGCAGTACTTC.